A selection of T cell receptor beta chains follows, all from one sample in a study of cytomegalovirus exposure and HLA in healthy donors. Assay: immunoSEQ multiplex PCR; the TCRdb copy retains only in-frame clones and omits some. The sample includes 60,000 to 95,000 clones, 84% of them seen just once. The sequencing sample was made of PBMCs. Source of these receptors: a man between 70 and 80 years old in good health and CMV-seropositive. CDR3s include the opening cysteine and the closing phenylalanine or tryptophan.

>TRBV4-2|TRBJ2-1
CASSQGQGDSYNEQFF
>TRBV10-3|TRBJ1-1
CAISESGRTEAFF
>TRBV4-1|NA
CASTKDPGTSGSHHYEQYF
>TRBV7-2|TRBJ2-1
CASSSVLSGSLNEQFF
>TRBV25-1|TRBJ1-1
CASSEWATTEAFF
>TRBV5-4|TRBJ2-7
CASSFGTRGEQYF
>TRBV6-1|TRBJ2-5
CASSGTGTQETQYF
>TRBV6-5|NA
CASSYSRAGPYEQYF
>TRBV5-1|TRBJ2-7
CASSLAGGLAGSSYEQYF
>TRBV5-4|TRBJ1-1
CASSLVPAAIEAFF
>TRBV19|TRBJ2-7
CASSIPGGDRNEQYF
>TRBV29-1|TRBJ2-3
CSSDSGATDTQYF
>TRBV11-2|TRBJ2-7
CASSLGPSGGYEQYF
>TRBV11-2|TRBJ1-2
CASSPSRGSGYTF
>TRBV9|TRBJ1-6
CASSGGVGRGEKSPLHF
>TRBV18|TRBJ2-7
CASSPSLPPGEQYF
>TRBV18|TRBJ1-1
CASSPGQNTEAFF
>TRBV7-7|TRBJ2-2
CASSLNSGGNTGELFF
>TRBV2|TRBJ1-1
CASGVEGKTEAFF
>TRBV2|TRBJ2-7
CASSGIREGFEQYF
>TRBV4-1|TRBJ2-1
CASSQRLAGGGYNEQFF
>TRBV4-1|NA
CASSQVAQGPYEQYF
>TRBV5-1|TRBJ2-2
CASSWGQGASGELFF
>TRBV6-5|TRBJ2-2
CASVQGNTGELFF
>TRBV27|TRBJ1-5
CASSFTGRGNQPQHF
>TRBV6-5|TRBJ1-2
CASGAQGQNYGYTF
>TRBV5-6|TRBJ2-1
CASSSTTRGGYNEQFF
>TRBV4-1|TRBJ1-3
CASSPGNTIYF
>TRBV4-1|TRBJ2-7
CASSQNSGGSHEQYF
>TRBV5-1|TRBJ2-5
CASSLLFQETQYF
>TRBV6-1|TRBJ2-4
CASSEGGGVNIQYF
>TRBV5-1|TRBJ2-5
CASSLEAPSEQETQYF
>TRBV6-6|TRBJ1-2
CASRDQAGANYGYTF
>TRBV30|TRBJ2-3
CAWSGGGHTDTQYF
>TRBV6-6|TRBJ1-1
CASSFRDRSSAFF
>TRBV7-9|TRBJ1-3
CASTKDRGYTIYF
>TRBV14|TRBJ2-3
CASSQQLLGTDTQYF
>TRBV9|TRBJ2-3
CASSAGTGVSDTQYF
>TRBV10-1|TRBJ1-2
CASSESKSTINYGYTF
>TRBV6-5|TRBJ1-2
CASKRQDGSYGYTF
>TRBV11-2|TRBJ1-5
CASARTGVQPQHF
>TRBV18|TRBJ2-7
CASSPNLDSSYEQYF
>TRBV11-3|TRBJ2-1
CASSHSGTASYNEQFF
>TRBV4-2|TRBJ1-2
CASSQVSGGGYGYTF
>TRBV18|TRBJ1-4
CASSRSTGLEKLFF
>TRBV7-3|TRBJ2-7
CASSLTGTGASEQYF
>TRBV7-2|TRBJ2-3
CASSLAEGQGGGHTQYF
>TRBV7-2|TRBJ1-2
CASSLDGNYGYTF
>TRBV6-5|TRBJ2-7
CASSYSRLRPYEQYF
>TRBV7-9|TRBJ2-7
CASSQGLAGIYEQYF
>TRBV29-1|TRBJ1-2
CSVDDRGLYGYTF
>TRBV6-6|TRBJ1-4
CASSYPTGFNEKLFF
>TRBV5-5|TRBJ2-1
CASSRDRGLAGGGDEQFF
>TRBV6-5|TRBJ2-3
CASSYLGTNTDTQYF
>TRBV10-3|TRBJ2-5
CAVDSDSQETQYF